Presented here are 4 T cell receptor beta chains from one specimen sequenced in a study of blood T cell repertoires in COVID-19. This table comes from immunoSEQ multiplex PCR, and its TCRdb copy is limited to in-frame clones, with some not included. The table has some 390,000 clones, roughly 86% seen once. The sample consisted of peripheral blood. Receptors originate from a woman in her sixties or seventies with COVID-19, enrolled during active disease.

The chain recombines TRBV12-3 or TRBV12-4 with TRBJ1-2, with 9 bases identical to TRBD1. Unmatched junction bases numbered 2, after V lost 5 bases and J lost 4 bases. This CDR3 contains 13 residues. The CDR3 bases are TGTGCCAGCAGTGTGGGACAGGGCTATGGCTACACCTTC. Protein product: CASSVGQGYGYTF.

The rearrangement joins TRBV18 to TRBJ2-7; 10 bases match TRBD1. The V gene end was trimmed by 4 bases and the J gene end by 1 base; junction bases not matched to a gene: 7. CDR1 and CDR2 (germline): KGHSH, LQKENI. The CDR3 is 16 amino acids. This CDR3 reads CASSRGTGAKSYEQYF. Here the CDR3 DNA reads TGTGCCAGCTCACGCGGGACAGGGGCGAAGTCCTACGAGCAGTACTTC.

The rearrangement joins TRBV6-5 to TRBJ2-6, with a weak D call TRBD1 (5 bases). The ends were cut back, 2 bases at V and 0 bases at J, with 8 bases in the middle. The germline V gene encodes CDR1 MNHEY and CDR2 SVGAGI. This CDR3 has 16 amino acids. The CDR3 loop is CASSYAGPSGANVLTF. Written as DNA, the CDR3 is TGTGCCAGCAGTTACGCAGGGCCCTCTGGGGCCAACGTCCTGACTTTC.

This rearrangement joins TRBV2 to TRBJ1-4; D not certain. The V end lost 4 bases, the J end lost 4 bases, and 10 bases lay between the germline ends. Per the germline V gene, CDR1 is SNHLY and CDR2 is FYNNEI. The CDR3 runs to 14 residues. The DNA for the CDR3 is TGTGCCAGCAGTGTAGAGAAGATTAATGAAAAACTGTTTTTT. Encoded protein: CASSVEKINEKLFF.